The entry below describes one TCR beta chain. This entry comes from a study of blood T cell repertoires in COVID-19. The CDR3 covers 16 residues. The V segment lost 5 bases and the J segment 4 bases; nucleotides outside the gene matches: 7. Germline lookup yields CDR1 SQVTM and CDR2 ANQGSEA. This table comes from immunoSEQ multiplex PCR, and its TCRdb copy is limited to in-frame clones, with some not included. The sample has about 58,000 clones; about 85% are singletons. J is TRBJ2-2 and V is TRBV29-1; TRBD2 matches 13 bases. The sample was peripheral blood. This TCR was recovered from a man between 40 and 49 years old with active COVID-19. The CDR3 reads CSVRTSGRVGTGELFF. CDR3 in DNA: TGCAGCGTTAGGACTAGCGGGAGAGTTGGCACCGGGGAGCTGTTTTTT.